This entry lists 27 T cell receptor beta chains sequenced from one sample in a study of tumor-infiltrating lymphocytes in primary liver carcinoma. Co-extracting RNA and DNA was done with 20-30 mg of unsorted bulk tissue as input. Researchers generated TCR beta cDNA from about 450 ng of total RNA, relying on a constant-region primer. TCR beta libraries came from three nested multiplex PCR rounds using slightly modified ARM-PCR. The two initial PCR rounds, roughly 9 cycles each, used TRBV1-TRBV30 forward and C-beta reverse primers. MiXCR, applied by TCRdb to the multiplex PCR reads, yields one record per CDR3 protein. The sample has roughly 80,000 distinct CDR3 sequences, 60% to 75% seen once. Material for sequencing was liver tumor tissue from sampling region 1. Subset noted: tumor region T1, superior pole. These TCRs come from a man between 40 and 49 years old with primary liver carcinoma and hepatitis B virus infection.

A few counts support this clonotype. A read error may explain this, as a much larger clone is one base away. This chain uses TRBV10-3 with TRBJ2-1; the D is unclear. V lost 6 bases, J lost 0 bases, and 12 bases lay in between. There are 15 residues in the CDR3. CDR1 ENHRY and CDR2 SYGVKD come from the germline V gene. The DNA for the CDR3 is TGTGCCATCAGGCTTCACCATAGCTCCTACAATGAGCAGTTCTTC. Protein sequence: CAIRLHHSSYNEQFF.

For this clonotype: It is likely a read error, because the conserved phenylalanine at the end of the CDR3 is missing. It is unclear where the CDR3 begins or ends on the DNA, so no DNA is shown, and the CDR3 is as TCRdb lists it. The V gene is TRBV29-1, the J gene TRBJ2-3; the DNA was not compared with TRBD2, the D call given in the table. The CDR3 length is 15 residues, termini included. Per germline, CDR1 SQVTM and CDR2 ANQGSEA. The CDR3 sequence: CSVGPSGGHTDTHYL.

This clonotype has only a few counts. This chain links TRBV11-2 with TRBJ1-2; no definite D call. This CDR3 has 12 amino acids. Per the germline V gene, CDR1 is SGHAT and CDR2 is FQNNGV. V was pared by 5 bases and J by 6 bases, with 10 bases between. The chain's CDR3 is CASSPVGDGYTF. CDR3 nucleotides: TGTGCCAGCAGCCCGGTCGGGGATGGCTACACCTTC.

As concerns this clonotype: One end of the junction varies from germline; a read error may be responsible. This chain connects TRBV12-3 or TRBV12-4 to TRBJ1-5, with 7 bases fitting TRBD1. This CDR3 contains 16 residues. CDR3 protein: CASRGRGPGSNKPQHF. The CDR3, as DNA: TGTGCTAGCAGGGGGAGGGGGCCAGGGAGCAATAAGCCCCAGCATTTT.

Note on this clonotype: The junction shows a germline mismatch at one end, possibly a read error. This sequence joins TRBV10-3 and TRBJ2-1; 7 bases line up with TRBD1. Germline V lookup: CDR1 ENHRY, CDR2 SYGVKD. CDR3 length: 12 amino acids. The CDR3 DNA sequence: TGTGCCATCAGTCAACAGGGGAATGAGCAGTCCTTC. It encodes CAISQQGNEQSF.

In its sample, this clonotype was seen many times. CDR3 sequence: CASSVSGTSRETQYF. DNA of the CDR3: TGTGCCAGCAGCGTATCGGGAACTAGCCGTGAGACCCAGTACTTC. The chain uses TRBV12-3 or TRBV12-4 and TRBJ2-5; a possible D gene is TRBD2 (6 bases). Trimming pared 6 bases from V and 5 bases from J, leaving 19 bases between. This CDR3 region has 15 residues.

With respect to this clonotype: This may stem from a read error, because a much larger clone lies one nucleotide away. V and J are TRBV5-4 and TRBJ1-2; TRBD1 aligns across 7 bases. Germline V lookup: CDR1 SGHNT, CDR2 YYREEE (reference sequence). The CDR3 has 13 residues. The CDR3 is CACRGGQSDGYAF. CDR3 DNA sequence: TGTGCCTGCCGAGGGGGACAGTCGGATGGCTACGCCTTC.

A remark on this clonotype: A junction end diverges from the germline sequence, so it may reflect a read error. The chain employs TRBV5-1 and TRBJ2-7; 10 bases fit TRBD2. The germline CDR1 and CDR2 sequences are SGHRS and YFSETQ. This CDR3 region has 15 residues. This chain's CDR3 is CVSSLELAGEPKKYF. CDR3 nucleotides: TGCGTCAGCAGCTTGGAGCTAGCGGGAGAGCCGAAAAAGTACTTC.

This clonotype was counted ten times or more. J is TRBJ2-4 and V is TRBV28, with 7 bases that match TRBD2. With 2 bases clipped from V and 3 bases from J, the junction kept 16 bases outside the gene matches. The CDR3 covers 19 residues. Germline V gene sequence: CDR1 MDHEN, CDR2 SYDVKM. CDR3 protein: CASSLVKVGGALVKNIQYF. The CDR3 DNA follows: TGTGCCAGCAGTTTAGTGAAGGTGGGAGGGGCCCTGGTCAAAAACATTCAGTACTTC.

The chain joins TRBV11-1 to TRBJ2-1; D not resolved. This CDR3 contains 12 residues. CDR1 SGHAT and CDR2 FQDESV come from the germline V gene (reference sequence). Trimming stripped 6 bases from V and 1 base from J, with 4 bases between. CDR3 sequence: CASRLSYNEQFF. The CDR3 DNA sequence: TGTGCCAGCAGACTATCCTACAATGAGCAGTTCTTC.

Worth noting for this clonotype: As the CDR3 is not closed by the conserved phenylalanine or tryptophan, this likely results from a read error. The chain uses TRBV12-3 or TRBV12-4 and TRBJ2-1; D is uncertain. The length of the CDR3 is 13 residues. The chain's CDR3 is CSSSFGLYNEQFL. The CDR3 nucleotides are TGTTCCAGCAGTTTCGGGCTCTACAATGAGCAGTTCCTC.

There are many counts of this clonotype. One base away lies a much larger clone, so this may be a sequencing read error. The chain links TRBV12-3 or TRBV12-4 to TRBJ2-1, with D unresolved. This CDR3 has 12 residues. CDR3 in DNA: TGTGCCAGCAGTCTGGGCTACAATAAGCAGTTCTTC. Amino acid sequence: CASSLGYNKQFF.

This clonotype was observed many times. This chain links TRBV6-2 or TRBV6-3 with TRBJ2-7; 10 bases are shared with TRBD1. Trimming at V came to 0 bases and at J to 3 bases, leaving 2 bases not matched to a gene. Germline assignment: CDR1 MNHEY and CDR2 SVGEGT. The CDR3 consists of 15 residues. The CDR3 loop reads CASSYSRTGGYEQYF. CDR3 nucleotide sequence: TGTGCCAGCAGTTACTCAAGGACAGGGGGCTACGAGCAGTACTTC.

The table lists this clonotype with a count of one. One end of the junction fails to match germline, which may point to a read error. The chain uses TRBV29-1 and TRBJ2-4; 7 bases align to TRBD1. This CDR3 has 14 amino acids. Germline CDR1 is SQVTM and CDR2 is ANQGSEA. The CDR3 here is CSVELGGLGGIQYF. The CDR3 DNA follows: TGCAGCGTTGAACTAGGGGGCCTCGGCGGCATTCAGTACTTT.

V is TRBV5-5 and J is TRBJ2-5; perhaps TRBD2 as D (5 bases). The CDR3 covers 15 residues. The germline gives CDR1 SGHKS, CDR2 YYEKEE (reference sequence). Trimming cost V 5 bases and J 3 bases, with 17 bases left between them. CDR3 sequence reads: CASRGADWEKETQYF. CDR3 sequence (DNA): TGTGCCAGCAGGGGAGCGGACTGGGAAAAAGAGACCCAGTACTTC. The variable domain in full, with the rest retrieved from reference TRBV5-5 and TRBJ2-5, is DAGVTQSPTHLIKTRGQQVTLRCSPISGHKSVSWYQQVLGQGPQFIFQYYEKEERGRGNFPDRFSARQFPNYSSELNVNALLLGDSALYLCASRGADWEKETQYFGPGTRLLVL.

For this clonotype: It may be a read error: a sequence one base away is much more abundant. The chain joins TRBV7-9 to TRBJ1-6, with 7 nucleotides matching TRBD1. There are 15 residues in the CDR3. CDR1 is SEHNR and CDR2 is FQNEAQ in the germline V gene (reference sequence). The CDR3: CAGSLAGTALSPLHF. CDR3 in DNA: TGTGCCGGCAGCTTAGCGGGGACAGCCCTTTCACCCCTCCACTTT.

As regards this clonotype: The CDR3 end shows no conserved phenylalanine or tryptophan, and so a read error is likely. It is unclear where the CDR3 begins or ends on the DNA, so no DNA is shown, and the CDR3 is as TCRdb lists it. The V and J genes are TRBV5-1 and TRBJ2-5; TRBD2 is taken as the D call from the table, unchecked against the DNA. The germline V gene has CDR1 SGHRS and CDR2 YFSETQ. The CDR3 has 15 amino acids, counting both end residues. The chain's CDR3 is CASSPQGLAGGTKYY.

J is TRBJ2-1 and V is TRBV14, with D perhaps TRBD1 (5 bases). Germline CDR1 is SGHDN and CDR2 is FVKESK. CDR3 length equals 18 residues. V gave up 4 bases and J gave up 9 bases, with 28 bases separating them. Written as DNA, the CDR3 is TGTGCCAGCAGCCCCTTCCTGGGCAGGGTGGAATGGTACGGTGAGCAGTTCTTC. Translation: CASSPFLGRVEWYGEQFF. Complete variable domain (other parts from reference TRBV14 and TRBJ2-1): EAGVTQFPSHSVIEKGQTVTLRCDPISGHDNLYWYRRVMGKEIKFLLHFVKESKQDESGMPNNRFLAERTGGTYSTLKVQPAELEDSGVYFCASSPFLGRVEWYGEQFFGPGTRLTVL.

The CDR3 loop reads CVTSRQFVYEQYF. CDR3 sequence (DNA): TGTGTCACCTCCCGCCAATTCGTCTACGAGCAGTACTTC. The chain carries TRBV28 and TRBJ2-7, with unresolved D. This CDR3 is 13 amino acids long. CDR1 is MDHEN, CDR2 SYDVKM, per germline.

Concerning this clonotype itself: A clone one base away is much larger, so this may be a read error. This chain links TRBV28 with TRBJ2-7; 7 bases fit TRBD2. The CDR3 consists of 12 residues. The germline V gene encodes CDR1 MDHEN and CDR2 SYDVKM. This chain's CDR3 is CDSKLAGYEQYF. The CDR3 DNA sequence: TGTGACAGCAAATTAGCGGGCTACGAGCAGTACTTC.

Worth noting for this clonotype: The junction departs from the called germline gene at one end, perhaps through a read error. CDR3 sequence (DNA): TGCACCAGCAGCTCCCTAGCGGGAGGGCCGTGGGCCGGGGGGCTGTTTTTT. Amino acid sequence: CTSSSLAGGPWAGGLFF. The V gene is TRBV11-1, the J gene TRBJ2-2; 12 bases match TRBD2. The CDR3 has 17 amino acids. Germline-derived CDR1 and CDR2 are SGHAT and FQDESV (reference sequence).

This rearrangement joins TRBV10-3 to TRBJ2-1; 10 positions match TRBD2. The end of the DNA is better explained by TRBJ2-7, so the J call may be wrong. The CDR3 extends over 13 amino acids. CDR1 and CDR2 (germline): ENHRY, SYGVKD. This CDR3 is CATLAGPYSEQYF. CDR3 nucleotide sequence: TGTGCCACACTAGCGGGACCCTACAGTGAGCAGTACTTC.

Concerning this clonotype: An end of the junction does not agree with germline; a read error may underlie this. The J gene is TRBJ1-4, the V gene TRBV4-1, with 9 nucleotides matching TRBD1. The germline CDR1 and CDR2 sequences are MGHRA and YSYEKL. There are 16 residues in the CDR3. The CDR3 sequence: CTSSQGPGTGSQKLFF. The CDR3 DNA is TGCACCAGCAGCCAAGGGCCGGGGACAGGGTCACAAAAACTGTTTTTC.

This sequence joins TRBV11-2 and TRBJ2-7, with D maybe TRBD2 (6 bases). Germline V gene sequence: CDR1 SGHAT, CDR2 FQNNGV. CDR3 length equals 15 residues. V lost 5 bases and J 3 bases, leaving 17 bases between the germline ends. For the CDR3, the DNA is TGTGCCAGCAGCCAATACTTGGGAGGTGGCTACGAGCAGTACTTC. Amino acids: CASSQYLGGGYEQYF.

To note about this clonotype: This likely comes from a read error, as the CDR3 has no conserved phenylalanine or tryptophan at its end. Because the CDR3's place on the DNA is in doubt, the DNA is left out and the CDR3 is given as listed by TCRdb. The chain joins TRBV10-2 to TRBJ1-1; TRBD1, the table's D call, was not compared with the DNA. With termini counted, the CDR3 has 13 amino acids. The germline CDR1 and CDR2 sequences are WSHSY and SAAADI. The CDR3 here is CASSYDRVTEAYI.

Concerning this clonotype: The junction departs from germline at one end; a sequencing error may be responsible. The chain combines TRBV2 with TRBJ2-1, with D possibly matching TRBD2 (6 bases). Germline CDR1 reads SNHLY; CDR2 reads FYNNEI. This CDR3 has 14 residues. CDR3 loop: CTSSFREWDNEQFF. CDR3 sequence (DNA): TGTACCAGCAGTTTCCGGGAGTGGGACAATGAGCAGTTCTTC. Based on the CDR3 plus reference TRBV2 and TRBJ2-1, the full variable domain is EPEVTQTPSHQVTQMGQEVILRCVPISNHLYFYWYRQILGQKVEFLVSFYNNEISEKSEIFDDQFSVERPDGSNFTLKIRSTKLEDSAMYFCTSSFREWDNEQFFGPGTRLTVL.

This clonotype appeared many times. J is TRBJ2-1 and V is TRBV5-1, with 10 bases aligning to TRBD2. Germline-derived CDR1 and CDR2 are SGHRS and YFSETQ. V trimming: 4 bases; J trimming: 9 bases; junction bases outside the gene matches: 10. CDR3 length: 15 residues. The CDR3 sequence: CASSPAGGQWSEQFF. CDR3 DNA: TGCGCCAGCAGCCCAGCGGGAGGGCAATGGAGTGAGCAGTTCTTC. Full variable domain (remainder filled in from reference TRBV5-1 and TRBJ2-1): KAGVTQTPRYLIKTRGQQVTLSCSPISGHRSVSWYQQTPGQGLQFLFEYFSETQRNKGNFPGRFSGRQFSNSRSEMNVSTLELGDSALYLCASSPAGGQWSEQFFGPGTRLTVL.